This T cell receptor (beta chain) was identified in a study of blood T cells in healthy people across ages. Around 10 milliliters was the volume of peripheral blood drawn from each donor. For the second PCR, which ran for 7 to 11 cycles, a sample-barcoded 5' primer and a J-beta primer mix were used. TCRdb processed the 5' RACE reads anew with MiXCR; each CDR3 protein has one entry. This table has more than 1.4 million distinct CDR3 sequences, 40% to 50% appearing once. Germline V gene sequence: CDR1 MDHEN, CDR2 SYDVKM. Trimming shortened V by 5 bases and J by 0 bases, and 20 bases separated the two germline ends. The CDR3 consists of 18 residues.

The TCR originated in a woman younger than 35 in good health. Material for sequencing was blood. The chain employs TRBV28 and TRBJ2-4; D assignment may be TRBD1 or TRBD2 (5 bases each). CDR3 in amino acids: CASSANEGQHRAKNIQYF. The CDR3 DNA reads TGTGCCAGCAGTGCGAATGAGGGGCAGCATAGAGCCAAAAACATTCAGTACTTC.